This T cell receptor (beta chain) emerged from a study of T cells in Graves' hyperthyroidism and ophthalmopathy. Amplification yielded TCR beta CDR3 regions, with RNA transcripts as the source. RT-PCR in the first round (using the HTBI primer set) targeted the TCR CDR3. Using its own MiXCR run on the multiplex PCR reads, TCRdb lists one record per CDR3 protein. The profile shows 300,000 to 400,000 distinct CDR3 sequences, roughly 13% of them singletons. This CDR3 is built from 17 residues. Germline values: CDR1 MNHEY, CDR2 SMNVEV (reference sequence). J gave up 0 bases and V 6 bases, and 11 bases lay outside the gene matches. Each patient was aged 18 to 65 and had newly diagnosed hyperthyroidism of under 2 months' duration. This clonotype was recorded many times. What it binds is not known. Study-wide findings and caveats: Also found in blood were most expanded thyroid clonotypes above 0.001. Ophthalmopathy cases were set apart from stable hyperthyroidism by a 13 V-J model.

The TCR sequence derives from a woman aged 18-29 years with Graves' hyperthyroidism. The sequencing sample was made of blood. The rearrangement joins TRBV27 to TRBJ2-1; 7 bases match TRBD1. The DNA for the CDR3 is TGTGCCAGCAGAAACCCCCGGGACAGTGTCTCCTACAATGAGCAGTTCTTC. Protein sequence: CASRNPRDSVSYNEQFF.